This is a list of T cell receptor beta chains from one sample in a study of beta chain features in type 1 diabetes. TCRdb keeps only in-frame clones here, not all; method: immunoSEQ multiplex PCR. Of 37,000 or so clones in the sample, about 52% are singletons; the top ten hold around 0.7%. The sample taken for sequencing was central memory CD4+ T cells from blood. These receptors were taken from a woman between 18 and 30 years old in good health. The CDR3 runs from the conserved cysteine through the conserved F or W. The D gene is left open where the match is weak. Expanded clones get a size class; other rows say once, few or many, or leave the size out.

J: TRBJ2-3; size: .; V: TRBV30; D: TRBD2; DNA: TGTGCCGGAAGGACTAGCGGGGCCGATACGCAGTATTTT; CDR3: CAGRTSGADTQYF
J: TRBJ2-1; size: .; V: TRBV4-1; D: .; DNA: TGCGCCAGCAGCCAGCCGGGGAGAGAGCGGGCGGCGTACAATGAGCAGTTCTTC; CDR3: CASSQPGRERAAYNEQFF
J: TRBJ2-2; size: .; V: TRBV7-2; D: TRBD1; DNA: TGTGCCAGCAGCTTAGAACAGGGGGCCGGGGAGCTGTTTTTT; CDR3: CASSLEQGAGELFF
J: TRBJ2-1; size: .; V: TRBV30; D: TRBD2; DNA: TGTGCCTGCAGCGGGGGTTACAATGAGCAGTTCTTC; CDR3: CACSGGYNEQFF
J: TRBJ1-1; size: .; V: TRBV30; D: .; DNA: TGTGCCTGGAGAGGGGCTAGTGTCGCTGAAGCTTTCTTT; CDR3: CAWRGASVAEAFF
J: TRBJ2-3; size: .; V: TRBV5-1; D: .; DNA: TGTGCCAGCAGCTTGGTTCCAGGGGCGGGAGATACGCAGTATTTT; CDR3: CASSLVPGAGDTQYF
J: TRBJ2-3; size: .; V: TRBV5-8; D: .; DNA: TGTGCCAGCAGCTTGATAACGGGGGGCACAGATACGCAGTATTTT; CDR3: CASSLITGGTDTQYF
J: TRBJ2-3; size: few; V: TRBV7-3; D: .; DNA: TGTGCCAGCAGCCCAAGGGAGTCAGGGGCTGATACGCAGTATTTT; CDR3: CASSPRESGADTQYF
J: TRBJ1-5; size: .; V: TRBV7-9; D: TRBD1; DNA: TGTGCCAGCAGGAATGGACGGACAGGCCACAATCAGCCCCAGCATTTT; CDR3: CASRNGRTGHNQPQHF
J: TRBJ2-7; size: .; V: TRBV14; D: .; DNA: TGTGCCAGCAGCCGACGACGGGGTGAGGACGAGCAGTACTTC; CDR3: CASSRRRGEDEQYF
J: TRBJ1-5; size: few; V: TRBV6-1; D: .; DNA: TGTGCCAGCAGTGAAGCATCCGGAGGGAATCAGCCCCAGCATTTT; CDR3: CASSEASGGNQPQHF
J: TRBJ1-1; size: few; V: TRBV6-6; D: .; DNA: TGTGCCAGCAGTTACCCGGGACAAACTGACGCTTTCTTT; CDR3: CASSYPGQTDAFF
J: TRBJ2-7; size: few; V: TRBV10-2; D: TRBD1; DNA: TGCGCCATCTCCAGGGGGAAGGACTACGAGCAGTACTTC; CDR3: CAISRGKDYEQYF
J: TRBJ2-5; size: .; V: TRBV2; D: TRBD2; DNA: TGTGCCAGCACTAGCGGGAGAGAGACCCAGTACTTC; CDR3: CASTSGRETQYF
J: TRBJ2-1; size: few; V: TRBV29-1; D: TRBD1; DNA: TGCAGCGCTAGGACAGGCCTCTACAATGAGCAGTTCTTC; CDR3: CSARTGLYNEQFF
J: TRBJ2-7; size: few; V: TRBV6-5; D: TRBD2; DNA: TGTGCCAGCAGTTTGGAGCGGGGCTCCTACGAGCAGTACTTC; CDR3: CASSLERGSYEQYF
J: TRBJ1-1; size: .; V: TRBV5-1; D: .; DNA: TGCGCCAGCAGCTTCGATCAGGGGAATGAAGCTTTCTTT; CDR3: CASSFDQGNEAFF
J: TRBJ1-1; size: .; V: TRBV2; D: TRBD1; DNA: TGTGCCAGAAGACCGGGACAGGGCCCCACTGAAGCTTTCTTT; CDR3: CARRPGQGPTEAFF
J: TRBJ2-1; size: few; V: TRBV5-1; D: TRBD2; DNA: TGCGCCAGCAGCTGGCCGGGACTAGGGGCTAGCTCCTACAATGAGCAGTTCTTC; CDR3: CASSWPGLGASSYNEQFF
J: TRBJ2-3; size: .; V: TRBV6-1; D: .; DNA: TGTGCCAGCAGTGATCTCTGGAGCGGGAGCACAGATACGCAGTATTTT; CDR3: CASSDLWSGSTDTQYF
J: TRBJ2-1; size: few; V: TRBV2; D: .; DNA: TGTGCCAGCAGTGGGACAGAAGCATACAATGAGCAGTTCTTC; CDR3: CASSGTEAYNEQFF
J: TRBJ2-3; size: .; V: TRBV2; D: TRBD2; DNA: TGTGCCAGCAGTGCTGAGCGGGGGGGGTTAGATACGCAGTATTTT; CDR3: CASSAERGGLDTQYF
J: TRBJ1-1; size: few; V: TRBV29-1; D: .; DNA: TGCAGCGTTGACAGGGAGAACACTGAAGCTTTCTTT; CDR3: CSVDRENTEAFF
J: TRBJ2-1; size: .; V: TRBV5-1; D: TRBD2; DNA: TGCGCCAGCAGCATGACTAGCGGGGGGCTCAATGAGCAGTTCTTC; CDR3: CASSMTSGGLNEQFF
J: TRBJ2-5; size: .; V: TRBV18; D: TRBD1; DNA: TGTGCCAGCTCACGAAGAGGACAGGCTCAAGAGACCCAGTACTTC; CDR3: CASSRRGQAQETQYF
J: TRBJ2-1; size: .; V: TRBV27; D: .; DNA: TGTGCCAGCAGTTCCTCTTTCTACAATGAGCAGTTCTTC; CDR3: CASSSSFYNEQFF
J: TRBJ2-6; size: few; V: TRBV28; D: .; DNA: TGTGCCAGCGCGGGGGCAGCTGGGGCCAACGTCCTGACTTTC; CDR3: CASAGAAGANVLTF
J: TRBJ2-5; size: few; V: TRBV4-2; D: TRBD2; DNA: TGTGCCAGCAGCCAAGCGGGCGGGAGGGAAGAGACCCAGTACTTC; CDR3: CASSQAGGREETQYF
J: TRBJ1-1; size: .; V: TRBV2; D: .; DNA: TGTGCCAGCAGTCAGGAGAACACTGAAGCTTTCTTT; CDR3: CASSQENTEAFF
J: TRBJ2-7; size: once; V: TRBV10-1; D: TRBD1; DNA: TGCGCCAGCAGCCCAATTGGACAGGGCTACGAGCAGTACTTC; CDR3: CASSPIGQGYEQYF
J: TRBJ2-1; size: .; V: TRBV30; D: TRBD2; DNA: TGTGCCTGGAGGGAGACTAGCGGATACAATGAGCAGTTCTTC; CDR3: CAWRETSGYNEQFF
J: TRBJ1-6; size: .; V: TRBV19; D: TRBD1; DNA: TGTGCCAGTAGTCCTCGGGACAGGGAAAATTCACCCCTCCACTTT; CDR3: CASSPRDRENSPLHF
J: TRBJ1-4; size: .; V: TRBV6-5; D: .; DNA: TGTGCCAGCAGTCGGGGGTTGCTTAATGAAAAACTGTTTTTT; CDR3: CASSRGLLNEKLFF
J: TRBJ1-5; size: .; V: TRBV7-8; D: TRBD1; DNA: TGTGCCAGCAGCCCCGGACAGGGGGCTAATGCTCAGCCCCAGCATTTT; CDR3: CASSPGQGANAQPQHF
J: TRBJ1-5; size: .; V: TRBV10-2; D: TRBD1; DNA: TGCGCCAGCAGTGAGTCGAAACAGACAGGGTGGAATCAGCCCCAGCATTTT; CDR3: CASSESKQTGWNQPQHF
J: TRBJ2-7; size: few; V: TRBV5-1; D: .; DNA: TGCGCCAGCAGCTTGGAGCCTCGGGGTGACTACGAGCAGTACTTC; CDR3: CASSLEPRGDYEQYF
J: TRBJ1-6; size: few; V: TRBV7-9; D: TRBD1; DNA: TGTGCCAGCACCAGGACAGGGACGGGTTCACCCCTCCACTTT; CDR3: CASTRTGTGSPLHF
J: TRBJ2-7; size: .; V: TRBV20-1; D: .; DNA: TGCAGTGCTGGCAGGGCCCAAGAGCAGTACTTC; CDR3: CSAGRAQEQYF
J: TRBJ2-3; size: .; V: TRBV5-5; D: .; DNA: TGTGCCAGCAGGACCCGGGACACCCGCGGGGATACGCAGTATTTT; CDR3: CASRTRDTRGDTQYF
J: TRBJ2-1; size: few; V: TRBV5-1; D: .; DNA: TGCGCCAGCAGCCGCTCAGCGGAGAGTTCCTACAATGAGCAGTTCTTC; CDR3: CASSRSAESSYNEQFF
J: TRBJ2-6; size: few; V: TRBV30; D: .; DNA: TGTGCCGGTGGGCGCCTCTCTGGGGCCAACGTCCTGACTTTC; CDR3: CAGGRLSGANVLTF
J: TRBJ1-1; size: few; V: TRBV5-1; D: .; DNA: TGCGCCAGCAGCTTGGGCCATAGTACCGGGACTGAAGCTTTCTTT; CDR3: CASSLGHSTGTEAFF
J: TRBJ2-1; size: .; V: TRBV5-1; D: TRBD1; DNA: TGCGCCAGCAGCTCCGGACAGGGCGCTTACAATGAGCAGTTCTTC; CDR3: CASSSGQGAYNEQFF
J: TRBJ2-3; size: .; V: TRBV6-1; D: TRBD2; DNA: TGTGCCAGCAGTGAAGCTCGCGGGAGTTACGGCACAGATACGCAGTATTTT; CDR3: CASSEARGSYGTDTQYF
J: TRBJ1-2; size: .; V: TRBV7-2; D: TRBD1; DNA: TGTGCCAGCAGCTTAGACAGGGGGGATGGCTACACCTTC; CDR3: CASSLDRGDGYTF
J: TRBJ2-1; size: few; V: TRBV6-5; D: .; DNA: TGTGCCAGCAGTTACCGGGACATTTCCTACAATGAGCAGTTCTTC; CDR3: CASSYRDISYNEQFF
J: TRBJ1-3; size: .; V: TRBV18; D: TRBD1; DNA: TGTGCCAGCTCACACGACAGGGAAGACACCATATATTTT; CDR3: CASSHDREDTIYF
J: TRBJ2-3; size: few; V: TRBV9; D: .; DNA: TGTGCCAGCAGCAATTCTCTAGGGGGACGCACAGATACGCAGTATTTT; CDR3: CASSNSLGGRTDTQYF
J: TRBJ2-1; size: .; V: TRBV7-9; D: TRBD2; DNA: TGTGCCAGCAGCTGGGGACTAGCGCTGTACAATGAGCAGTTCTTC; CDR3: CASSWGLALYNEQFF
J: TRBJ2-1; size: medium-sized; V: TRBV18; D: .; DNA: TGTGCCAGCTCACCTAACGGGGCCTACAATGAGCAGTTCTTC; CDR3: CASSPNGAYNEQFF
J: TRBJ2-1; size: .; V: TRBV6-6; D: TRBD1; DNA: TGTGCCAGCAGTTATGAGGGACAGGGGTACAATGAGCAGTTCTTC; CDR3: CASSYEGQGYNEQFF
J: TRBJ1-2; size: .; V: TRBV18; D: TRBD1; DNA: TGTGCCAGCTCACCGACAGGGAAAAACTATGGCTACACCTTC; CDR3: CASSPTGKNYGYTF
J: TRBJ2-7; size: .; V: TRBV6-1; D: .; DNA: TGTGCCAGCAGTTTCGGGACAAGGCCGGGTGAGCAGTACTTC; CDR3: CASSFGTRPGEQYF
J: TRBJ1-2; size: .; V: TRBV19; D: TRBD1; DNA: TGTGCCAGTAGCCACAGGGGAGCTAACTATGGCTACACCTTC; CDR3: CASSHRGANYGYTF
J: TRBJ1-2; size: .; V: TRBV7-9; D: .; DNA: TGTGCCAGCAGCTTTTACAGCAACTATGGCTACACCTTC; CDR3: CASSFYSNYGYTF
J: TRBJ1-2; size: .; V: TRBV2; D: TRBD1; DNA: TGTGCCAGCAGCGAACAGGGGGCAATTGCGAAGGATGGCTACACCTTC; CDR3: CASSEQGAIAKDGYTF
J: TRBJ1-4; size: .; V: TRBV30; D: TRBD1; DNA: TGTGCCTGGCAACAGGGGAGTGGTGAAAAACTGTTTTTT; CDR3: CAWQQGSGEKLFF
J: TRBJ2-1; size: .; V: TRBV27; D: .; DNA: TGTGCCAGCAGTTCCTCTAGCTATGGGTCCTACAATGAGCAGTTCTTC; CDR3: CASSSSSYGSYNEQFF
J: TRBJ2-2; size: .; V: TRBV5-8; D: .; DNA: TGTGCCAGCAGCTCGGTCTATAGACACTCCGACACCGGGGAGCTGTTTTTT; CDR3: CASSSVYRHSDTGELFF
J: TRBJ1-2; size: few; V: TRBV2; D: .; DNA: TGTGCCAGCAGTGACAGGGGCCTTGCTGGGTATGGCTACACCTTC; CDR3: CASSDRGLAGYGYTF